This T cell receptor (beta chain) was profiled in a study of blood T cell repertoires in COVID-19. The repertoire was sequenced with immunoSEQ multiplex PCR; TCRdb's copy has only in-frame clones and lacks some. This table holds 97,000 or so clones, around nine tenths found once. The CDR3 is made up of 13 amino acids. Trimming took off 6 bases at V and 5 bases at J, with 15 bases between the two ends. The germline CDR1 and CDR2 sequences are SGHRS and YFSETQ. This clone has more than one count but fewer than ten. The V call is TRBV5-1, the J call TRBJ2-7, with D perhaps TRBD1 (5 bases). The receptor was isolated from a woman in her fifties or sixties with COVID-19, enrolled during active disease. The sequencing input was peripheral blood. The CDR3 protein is CASTETARHEQYF. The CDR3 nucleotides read TGCGCCAGCACGGAGACAGCGCGTCACGAGCAGTACTTC.